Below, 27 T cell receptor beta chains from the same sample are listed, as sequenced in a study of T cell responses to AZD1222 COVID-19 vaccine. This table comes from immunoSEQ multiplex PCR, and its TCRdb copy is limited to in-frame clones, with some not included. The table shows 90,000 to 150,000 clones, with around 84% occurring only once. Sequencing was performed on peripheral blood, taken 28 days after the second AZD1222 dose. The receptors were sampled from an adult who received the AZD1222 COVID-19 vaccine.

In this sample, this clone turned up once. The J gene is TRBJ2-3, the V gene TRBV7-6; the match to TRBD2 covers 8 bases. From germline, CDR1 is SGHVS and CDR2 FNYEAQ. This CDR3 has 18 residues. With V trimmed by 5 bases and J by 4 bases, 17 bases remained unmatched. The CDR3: CASSPPHQAGVRADTQYF. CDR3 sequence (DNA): TGTGCCAGCAGCCCTCCGCATCAAGCGGGGGTGAGGGCAGATACGCAGTATTTT.

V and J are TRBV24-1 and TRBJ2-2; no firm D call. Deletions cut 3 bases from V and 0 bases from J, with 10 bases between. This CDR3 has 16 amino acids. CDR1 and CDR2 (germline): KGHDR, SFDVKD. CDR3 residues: CATSDPPTSNTGELFF. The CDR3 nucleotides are TGTGCCACCAGTGATCCGCCGACGTCGAACACCGGGGAGCTGTTTTTT.

The CDR3 region is CASSVVLNPVNTEAFF. In nucleotides, the CDR3 is TGTGCCAGCAGCGTAGTTTTAAACCCCGTGAACACTGAAGCTTTCTTT. V gene TRBV9 combines with J gene TRBJ1-1; D is undetermined. The CDR3 consists of 16 residues. CDR1 is SGDLS and CDR2 is YYNGEE in the germline V gene. V was cut by 0 bases and J by 0 bases, with 12 bases left in between.

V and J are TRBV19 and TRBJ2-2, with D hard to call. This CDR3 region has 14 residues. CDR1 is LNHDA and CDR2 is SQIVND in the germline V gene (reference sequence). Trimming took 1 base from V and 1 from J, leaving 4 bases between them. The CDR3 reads CASSIAQNTGELFF. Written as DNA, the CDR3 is TGTGCCAGTAGTATAGCTCAGAACACCGGGGAGCTGTTTTTT.

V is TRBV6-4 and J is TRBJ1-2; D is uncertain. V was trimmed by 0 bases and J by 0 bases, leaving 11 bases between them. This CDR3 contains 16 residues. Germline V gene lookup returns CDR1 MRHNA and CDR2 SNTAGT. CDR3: CASSDSIWRSNYGYTF. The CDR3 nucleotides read TGTGCCAGCAGTGACTCTATTTGGAGATCTAACTATGGCTACACCTTC.

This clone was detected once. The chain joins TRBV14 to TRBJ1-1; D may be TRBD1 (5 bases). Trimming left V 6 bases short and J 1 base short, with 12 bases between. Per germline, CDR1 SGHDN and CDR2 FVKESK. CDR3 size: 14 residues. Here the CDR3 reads CASRTGAANTEAFF. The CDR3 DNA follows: TGTGCCAGCAGAACTGGGGCGGCGAACACTGAAGCTTTCTTT. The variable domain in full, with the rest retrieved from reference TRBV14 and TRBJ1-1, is EAGVTQFPSHSVIEKGQTVTLRCDPISGHDNLYWYRRVMGKEIKFLLHFVKESKQDESGMPNNRFLAERTGGTYSTLKVQPAELEDSGVYFCASRTGAANTEAFFGQGTRLTVV.

Here the CDR3 reads CASSFTGTSVSPLHF. The CDR3, as DNA: TGTGCCAGCAGCTTTACCGGGACATCGGTATCACCCCTCCACTTT. The gene calls are TRBV7-2 and TRBJ1-6, with D perhaps matching TRBD1 (6 bases). Germline assignment: CDR1 SGHTA and CDR2 FQGNSA. The CDR3 consists of 15 residues. The V end was cut by 3 bases, the J end by 10 bases, with 16 bases between.

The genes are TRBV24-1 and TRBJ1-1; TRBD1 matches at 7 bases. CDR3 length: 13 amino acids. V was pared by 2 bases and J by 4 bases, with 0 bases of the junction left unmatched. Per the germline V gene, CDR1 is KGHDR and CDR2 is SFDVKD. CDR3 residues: CATSDSGGTEAFF. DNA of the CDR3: TGTGCCACCAGTGATTCAGGGGGCACTGAAGCTTTCTTT.

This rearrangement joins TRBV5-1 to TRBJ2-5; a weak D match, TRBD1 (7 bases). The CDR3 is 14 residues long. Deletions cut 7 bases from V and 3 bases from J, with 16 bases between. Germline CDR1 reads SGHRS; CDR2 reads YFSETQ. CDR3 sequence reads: CASRRDRGEETQYF. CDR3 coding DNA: TGCGCCAGCCGGCGGGACAGAGGAGAAGAGACCCAGTACTTC.

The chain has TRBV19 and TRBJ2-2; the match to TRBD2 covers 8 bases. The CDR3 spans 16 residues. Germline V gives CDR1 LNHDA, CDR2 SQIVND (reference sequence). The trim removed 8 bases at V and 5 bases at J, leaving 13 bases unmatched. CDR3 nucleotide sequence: TGTGCCAGTTACAACCTTTTAGCGGGGCGAACCGGGGAGCTGTTTTTT. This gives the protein CASYNLLAGRTGELFF.

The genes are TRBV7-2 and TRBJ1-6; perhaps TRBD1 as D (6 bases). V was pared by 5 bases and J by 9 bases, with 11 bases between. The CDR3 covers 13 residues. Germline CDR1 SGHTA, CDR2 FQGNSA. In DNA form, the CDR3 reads TGTGCCAGCAGCCCGGGGGGCAGTTCACCCCTCCACTTT. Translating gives CASSPGGSSPLHF. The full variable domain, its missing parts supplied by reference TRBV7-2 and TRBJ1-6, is GAGVSQSPSNKVTEKGKDVELRCDPISGHTALYWYRQSLGQGLEFLIYFQGNSAPDKSGLPSDRFSAERTGGSVSTLTIQRTQQEDSAVYLCASSPGGSSPLHFGNGTRLTVT.

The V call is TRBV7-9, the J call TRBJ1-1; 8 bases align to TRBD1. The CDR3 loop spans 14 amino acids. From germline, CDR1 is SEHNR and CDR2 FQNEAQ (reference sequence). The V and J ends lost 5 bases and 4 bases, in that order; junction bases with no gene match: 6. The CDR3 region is CASSKTGAGTEAFF. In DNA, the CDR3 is TGTGCCAGCAGCAAGACAGGGGCGGGCACTGAAGCTTTCTTT.

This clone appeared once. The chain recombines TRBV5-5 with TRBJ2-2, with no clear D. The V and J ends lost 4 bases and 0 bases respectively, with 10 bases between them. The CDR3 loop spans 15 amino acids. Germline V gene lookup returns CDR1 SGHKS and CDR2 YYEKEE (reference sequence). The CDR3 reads CASSPFSSNTGELFF. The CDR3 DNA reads TGTGCCAGCAGCCCCTTCTCGTCGAACACCGGGGAGCTGTTTTTT.

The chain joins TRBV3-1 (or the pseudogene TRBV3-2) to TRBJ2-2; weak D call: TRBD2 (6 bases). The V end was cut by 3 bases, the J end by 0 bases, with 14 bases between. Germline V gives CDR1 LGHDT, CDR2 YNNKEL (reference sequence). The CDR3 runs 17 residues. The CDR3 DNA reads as TGTGCCAGCAGCCAGTTTCGCGGGGCAGCGAACACCGGGGAGCTGTTTTTT. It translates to CASSQFRGAANTGELFF.

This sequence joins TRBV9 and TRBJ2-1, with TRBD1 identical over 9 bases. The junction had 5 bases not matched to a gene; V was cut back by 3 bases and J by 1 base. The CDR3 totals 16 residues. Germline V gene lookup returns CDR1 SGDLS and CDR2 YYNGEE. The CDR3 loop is CASSAGDRVSYNEQFF. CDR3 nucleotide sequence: TGTGCCAGCAGCGCGGGGGACAGGGTGTCCTACAATGAGCAGTTCTTC.

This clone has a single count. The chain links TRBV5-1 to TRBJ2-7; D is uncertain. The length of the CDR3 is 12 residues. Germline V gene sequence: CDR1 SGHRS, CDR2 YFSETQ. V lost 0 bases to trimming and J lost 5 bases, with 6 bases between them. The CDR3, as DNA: TGCGCCAGCAGCTTGGATCTAGACGAGCAGTACTTC. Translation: CASSLDLDEQYF.

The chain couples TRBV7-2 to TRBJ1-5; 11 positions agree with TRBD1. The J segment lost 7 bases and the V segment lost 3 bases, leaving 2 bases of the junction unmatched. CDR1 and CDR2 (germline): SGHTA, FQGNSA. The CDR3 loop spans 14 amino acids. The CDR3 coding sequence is TGTGCCAGCAGCTTCGGGACAGGGGGGCAGCCCCAGCATTTT. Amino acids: CASSFGTGGQPQHF.

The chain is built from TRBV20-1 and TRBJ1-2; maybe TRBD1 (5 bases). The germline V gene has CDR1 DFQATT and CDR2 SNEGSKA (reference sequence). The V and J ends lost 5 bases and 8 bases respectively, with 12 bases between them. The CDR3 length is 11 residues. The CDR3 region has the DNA TGCAGTGCTGGCCAGGGTACGGGCTACACCTTC. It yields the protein CSAGQGTGYTF.

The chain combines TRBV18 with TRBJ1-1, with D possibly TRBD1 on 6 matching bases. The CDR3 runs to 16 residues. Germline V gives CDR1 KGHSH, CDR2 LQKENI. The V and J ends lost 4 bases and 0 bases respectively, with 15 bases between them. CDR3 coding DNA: TGTGCCAGCTCACACGGAGCCGGGACACTGAACACTGAAGCTTTCTTT. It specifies CASSHGAGTLNTEAFF.

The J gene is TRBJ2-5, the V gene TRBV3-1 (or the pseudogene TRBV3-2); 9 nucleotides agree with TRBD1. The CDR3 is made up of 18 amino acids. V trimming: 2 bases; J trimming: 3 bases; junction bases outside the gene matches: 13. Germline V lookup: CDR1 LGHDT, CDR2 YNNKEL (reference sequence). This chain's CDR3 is CASSQLPGEQGAEETQYF. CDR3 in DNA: TGTGCCAGCAGCCAACTACCTGGGGAACAGGGGGCCGAAGAGACCCAGTACTTC.

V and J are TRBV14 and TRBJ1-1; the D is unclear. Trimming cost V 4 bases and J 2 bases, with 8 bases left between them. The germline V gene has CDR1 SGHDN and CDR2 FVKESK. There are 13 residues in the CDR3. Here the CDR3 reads CASSLTANTEAFF. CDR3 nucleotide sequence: TGTGCCAGCAGCCTGACGGCCAACACTGAAGCTTTCTTT.

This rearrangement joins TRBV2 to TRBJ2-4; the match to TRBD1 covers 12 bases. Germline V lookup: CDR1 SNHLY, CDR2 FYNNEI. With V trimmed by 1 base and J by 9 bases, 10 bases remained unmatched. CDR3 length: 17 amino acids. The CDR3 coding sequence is TGTGCCAGCAGTGAAGACGGGACAGGGGGCGGCGTGGGCATTCAGTACTTC. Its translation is CASSEDGTGGGVGIQYF. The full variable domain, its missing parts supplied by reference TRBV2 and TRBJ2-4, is EPEVTQTPSHQVTQMGQEVILRCVPISNHLYFYWYRQILGQKVEFLVSFYNNEISEKSEIFDDQFSVERPDGSNFTLKIRSTKLEDSAMYFCASSEDGTGGGVGIQYFGAGTRLSVL.

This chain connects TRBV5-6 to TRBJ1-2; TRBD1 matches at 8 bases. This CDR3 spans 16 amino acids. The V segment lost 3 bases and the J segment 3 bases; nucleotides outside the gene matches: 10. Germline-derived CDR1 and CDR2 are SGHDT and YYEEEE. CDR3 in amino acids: CASSSGQAPVDYGYTF. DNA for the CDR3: TGTGCCAGCAGCTCGGGACAGGCGCCGGTAGACTATGGCTACACCTTC.

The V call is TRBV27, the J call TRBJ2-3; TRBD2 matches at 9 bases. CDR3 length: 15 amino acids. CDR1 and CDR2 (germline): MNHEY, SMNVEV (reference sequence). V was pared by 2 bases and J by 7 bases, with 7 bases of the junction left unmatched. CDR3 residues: CASSLRRGGSYTQYF. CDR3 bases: TGTGCCAGCAGTTTAAGGCGGGGGGGTTCCTATACGCAGTATTTT.

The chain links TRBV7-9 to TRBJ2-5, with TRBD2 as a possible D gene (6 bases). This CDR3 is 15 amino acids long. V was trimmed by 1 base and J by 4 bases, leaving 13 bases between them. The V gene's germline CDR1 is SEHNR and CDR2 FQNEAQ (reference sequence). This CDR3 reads CASSLVGGAGETQYF. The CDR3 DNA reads TGTGCCAGCAGCTTAGTTGGGGGAGCGGGAGAGACCCAGTACTTC.

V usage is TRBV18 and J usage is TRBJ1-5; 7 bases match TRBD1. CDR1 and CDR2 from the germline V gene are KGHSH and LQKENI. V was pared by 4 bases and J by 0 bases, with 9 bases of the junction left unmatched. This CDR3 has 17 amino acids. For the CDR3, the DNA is TGTGCCAGCTCACTAGGGACAGTCCCCAATAGCAATCAGCCCCAGCATTTT. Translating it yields CASSLGTVPNSNQPQHF.

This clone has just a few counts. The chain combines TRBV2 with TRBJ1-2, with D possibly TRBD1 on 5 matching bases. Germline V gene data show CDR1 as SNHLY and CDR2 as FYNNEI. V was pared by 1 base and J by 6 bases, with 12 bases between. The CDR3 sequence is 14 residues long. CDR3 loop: CASSEGQWGNGYTF. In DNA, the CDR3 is TGTGCCAGCAGTGAAGGGCAATGGGGCAATGGCTACACCTTC.